This section outlines one T cell receptor (beta chain) sequence together with its context. The antigen it recognizes is unknown. No quality values exist for individual bases; no much larger clone is one base distant. The data are from a study of OX40 agonist ivuxolimab in advanced cancers. For the study in its entirety: Ivuxolimab was a fully human IgG2 agonistic monoclonal antibody targeting the costimulatory receptor OX40 (CD134). Intravenous ivuxolimab was administered to patients every 2 weeks at six dose levels: 0.01, 0.1, 0.3, 1.5, 3 and 10 mg/kg. Of the approximately 50 dose-escalation patients, hepatocellular carcinoma was present in about 20, melanoma in about 15, renal cell carcinoma in 9 and head and neck cancer in 9. In the dose-escalation cohort, around four fifths of patients were male, and the mean age was roughly 60 years, with a range of roughly 20 to 80. Partial responses occurred in three dose-escalation patients, of whom one had hepatocellular carcinoma and two had cutaneous melanoma. The monotherapy dose-escalation portion (N of about 50 patients) of the phase I ivuxolimab trial is reported in the paper. Prior anti-PD-1, anti-PD-L1 or anti-CTLA-4 therapy was permitted, and approximately 39% of dose-escalation patients had received checkpoint inhibitors. Peripheral TCRbeta sequencing was intended to test whether TCR sequence diversity was altered and clonal T-cell expansion was caused by ivuxolimab.

Patients with autoimmune disease history or receiving systemic immunosuppression were excluded from the trial. Peripheral blood for TCR sequencing was drawn from every dose cohort at baseline, at cycle 4 day 1 and at cycle 7 day 1. The samples were taken from a phase I, first-in-human, multicenter, open-label dose-escalation trial of ivuxolimab. The trial enrolled adults with locally advanced or metastatic head and neck squamous cell, hepatocellular, melanoma or renal cell carcinoma. Before TCR sequencing, CD4+ T cells and CD8+ T cells were sorted from peripheral blood as separate populations. Including cysteine and phenylalanine, the CDR3 has 16 amino acids. Left in the record is the CDR3 DNA by itself, 48 bases read in frame from the first base. Reading the germline V gene (reference sequence) gives CDR1 SGHNT and CDR2 YYREEE. Unmatched junction bases come to 14, with V trimmed by 4 bases and J by 5 bases.

For sequencing of the TCRbeta CDR3 region, genomic DNA was extracted from the sorted cells. The immunoSEQ Assay was used for sequencing of TCRbeta CDR3 regions. This is the immuneACCESS table as TCRdb keeps it, with only in-frame sequences that have V and J called. A part of the clones is gone; compared with another copy, unresolved V genes explain less than half, and the rest is unexplained. The sample profile shows 70,000 or so clones; over 75% of them were found once. The top ten constitute less than 0.6% of the sample. The full study reports these points: Low levels of normalized T-cell clonal expansion were also shown by some nonresponding patients. Which antigens the clonally expanded peripheral T cells were specific for was not determined. In the 0.1-3.0 mg/kg groups, partial responders were among the patients with the lowest normalized peripheral clonal expansion, particularly in CD8+ T cells. Clonal expansion of both CD4+ and CD8+ blood T cells was observed from baseline to week 6 at doses 0.1 to 3.0 mg/kg. After ivuxolimab, expanded clones were on average more numerous among CD8+ T cells than among CD4+ T cells.

The origin of this receptor is an adult with an advanced solid tumor such as melanoma, head and neck, liver or kidney cancer. Source: CD4+ or CD8+ T cells sorted from blood, taken in a trial of the OX40 agonist ivuxolimab. The sequence links TRBV5-4 to TRBJ2-5; 7 nucleotides in the junction match TRBD2. The CDR3 sequence is CASSPRGREGKETQYF. The nucleotide sequence reads TGTGCCAGCAGCCCGAGAGGGAGGGAGGGGAAGGAGACCCAGTACTTC.